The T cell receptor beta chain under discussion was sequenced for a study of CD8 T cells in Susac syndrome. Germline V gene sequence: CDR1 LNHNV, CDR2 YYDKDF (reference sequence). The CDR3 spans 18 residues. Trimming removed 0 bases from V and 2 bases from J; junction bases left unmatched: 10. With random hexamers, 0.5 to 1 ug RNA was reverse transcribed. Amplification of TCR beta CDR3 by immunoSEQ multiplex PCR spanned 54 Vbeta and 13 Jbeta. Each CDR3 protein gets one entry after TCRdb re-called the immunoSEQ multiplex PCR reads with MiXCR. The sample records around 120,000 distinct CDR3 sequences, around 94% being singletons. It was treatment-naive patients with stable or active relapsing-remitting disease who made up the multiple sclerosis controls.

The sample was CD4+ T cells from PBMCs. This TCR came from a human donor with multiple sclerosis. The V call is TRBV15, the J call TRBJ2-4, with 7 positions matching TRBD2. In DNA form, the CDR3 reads TGTGCCACCAGCAGAGAACGGGCGGGAGCGGGATCCAAAAACATTCAGTACTTC. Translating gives CATSRERAGAGSKNIQYF.